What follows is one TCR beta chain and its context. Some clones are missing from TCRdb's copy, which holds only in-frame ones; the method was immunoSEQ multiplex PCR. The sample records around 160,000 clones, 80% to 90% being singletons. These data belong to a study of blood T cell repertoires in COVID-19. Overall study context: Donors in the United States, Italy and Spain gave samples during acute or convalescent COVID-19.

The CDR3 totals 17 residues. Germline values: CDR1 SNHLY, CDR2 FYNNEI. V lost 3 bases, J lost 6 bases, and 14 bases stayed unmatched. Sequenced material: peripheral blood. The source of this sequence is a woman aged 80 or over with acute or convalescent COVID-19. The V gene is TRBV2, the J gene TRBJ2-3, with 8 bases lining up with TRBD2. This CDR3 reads CASSESATSAAGDTQYF. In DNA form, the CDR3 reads TGTGCCAGCAGTGAGTCTGCGACTAGCGCGGCTGGCGATACGCAGTATTTT.